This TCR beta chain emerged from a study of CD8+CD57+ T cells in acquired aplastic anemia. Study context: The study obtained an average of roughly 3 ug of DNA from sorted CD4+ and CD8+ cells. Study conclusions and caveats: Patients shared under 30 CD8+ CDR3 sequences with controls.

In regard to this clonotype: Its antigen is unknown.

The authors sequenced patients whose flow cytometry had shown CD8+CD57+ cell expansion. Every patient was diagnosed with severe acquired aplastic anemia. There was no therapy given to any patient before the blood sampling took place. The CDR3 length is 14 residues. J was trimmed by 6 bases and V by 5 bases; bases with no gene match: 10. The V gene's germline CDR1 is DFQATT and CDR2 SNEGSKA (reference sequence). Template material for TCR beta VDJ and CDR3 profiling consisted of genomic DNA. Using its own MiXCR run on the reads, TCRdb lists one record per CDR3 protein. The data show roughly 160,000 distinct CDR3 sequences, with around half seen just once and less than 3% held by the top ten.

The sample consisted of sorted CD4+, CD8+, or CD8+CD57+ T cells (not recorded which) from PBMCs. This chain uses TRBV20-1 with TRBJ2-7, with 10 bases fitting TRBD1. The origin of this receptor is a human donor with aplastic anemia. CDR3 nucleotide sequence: TGCAGTGCTCACCCCGGGACAGGGGTTTCCGAGCAGTACTTC. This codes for CSAHPGTGVSEQYF.